The rows below give T cell receptor beta chains drawn from one sample of a study of blood T cell repertoires in COVID-19. Here immunoSEQ multiplex PCR was the method, and the copy in TCRdb shows in-frame clones only, minus some. This sample has over 150,000 clones, with roughly 79% found just once. Material for sequencing was peripheral blood. These receptors originate from a human donor with acute or convalescent COVID-19. The donor label of this sample is uncertain. CDR3s include the opening cysteine and the closing phenylalanine or tryptophan. The order of the fields is clone size, D gene, V gene, J gene, CDR3 DNA, CDR3 protein. The D gene is left open where the match is weak. Clone size appears in some rows only: once, few, many, or a class for an expanded clone.

>-|TRBD1|TRBV7-2|TRBJ1-5
TGTGCCAGCAGCCTAGGACAGGGCTTCAATCAGCCCCAGCATTTT
CASSLGQGFNQPQHF
>-|-|TRBV28|TRBJ2-5
TGTGCCAGCAGTTTAAGAATTAGGACTAAGGAGACCCAGTACTTC
CASSLRIRTKETQYF
>-|-|TRBV9|TRBJ2-7
TGTGCCAGCAGCGTAGCGGCGGATTCCTACGAGCAGTACTTC
CASSVAADSYEQYF
>-|-|TRBV7-2|TRBJ1-6
TGTGCCAGCAGCCCAGCGATAGGGGTTAATTCACCCCTCCACTTT
CASSPAIGVNSPLHF
>-|TRBD1|TRBV12-3/TRBV12-4|TRBJ1-1
TGTGCCAGCAGCCTCCAGACAGGGACTGAAGCTTTCTTT
CASSLQTGTEAFF
>-|-|TRBV3-1/TRBV3-2|TRBJ2-1
TGTGCCAGCAGCCGTCTTAGCTCCTACAATGAGCAGTTCTTC
CASSRLSSYNEQFF
>-|-|TRBV5-1|TRBJ2-7
TGCGCCAGCAGCTTGGGACCAGACTACGAGCAGTATTTC
CASSLGPDYEQYF
>-|TRBD1|TRBV7-2|TRBJ1-5
TGTGCCAGCAGCCCCCGACAGGGGATTCAGCCCCAGCATTTT
CASSPRQGIQPQHF
>-|TRBD1|TRBV5-1|TRBJ2-7
TGCGCCAGCAGCTCCCCGGGACAGACCTACGAGCAGTACTTC
CASSSPGQTYEQYF
>-|TRBD1|TRBV30|TRBJ1-1
TGTGCCTGGACTACAGGGGGTAAAACTGAAGCTTTCTTT
CAWTTGGKTEAFF
>-|TRBD1|TRBV5-1|TRBJ1-6
TGCGCCAGCAGCTTGGTAGGACAGGGTAATTCACCCCTCCACTTT
CASSLVGQGNSPLHF
>few|-|TRBV7-3|TRBJ2-1
TGTGCCAGCAGCTTAGGCCCGGGACAAAAGCAGTTCTTC
CASSLGPGQKQFF
>once|-|TRBV5-1|TRBJ2-5
TGCGCCAGCAGCTTGGAGGGGAACCAAGAGACCCAGTACTTC
CASSLEGNQETQYF
>-|TRBD1|TRBV27|TRBJ2-2
TGTGCCAGCAGCCAAGGGGACAGGGGGATCGCTTCCGACCCCGGGGAGCTGTTTTTT
CASSQGDRGIASDPGELFF
>-|-|TRBV11-2|TRBJ2-6
TGTGCCAGCAGCTACCAGGGGGGATCTGGGGCCAACGTCCTGACTTTC
CASSYQGGSGANVLTF
>-|-|TRBV27|TRBJ1-2
TGTGCCAGCAGGGGGGAATGGGCAGGGGCCTATGGCTACACCTTC
CASRGEWAGAYGYTF
>-|-|TRBV7-3|TRBJ2-1
TGTGCCAGCAGCTGGAGAGAGGGACTTGAGCAGTTCTTC
CASSWREGLEQFF
>many|TRBD1|TRBV7-2|TRBJ2-2
TGTGCCAGCAACCTACAGGGGGGCACCGGGGAGCTGTTTTTT
CASNLQGGTGELFF
>-|TRBD1|TRBV5-8|TRBJ1-5
TGTGCCAGCAGACCCCGGACAGGGAGCTACAATCAGCCCCAGCATTTT
CASRPRTGSYNQPQHF
>-|TRBD2|TRBV7-9|TRBJ2-5
TGTGCCAGCAGCCCTAGCGGGAGGAGTAGAGAGACCCAGTACTTC
CASSPSGRSRETQYF
>-|-|TRBV18|TRBJ1-1
TGTGCCAGCTCACTACCAGGGGCTTCGAACACTGAAGCTTTCTTT
CASSLPGASNTEAFF
>-|TRBD1|TRBV29-1|TRBJ2-5
TGCAGCGTTGAGCCACAGGGGGGAGTTGGGACCCAGTACTTC
CSVEPQGGVGTQYF
>-|-|TRBV4-3|TRBJ2-3
TGCGCCAGCAGCCAAGGGCGCCGGGGAACAGATACGCAGTATTTT
CASSQGRRGTDTQYF
>-|TRBD2|TRBV4-1|TRBJ2-7
TGCGCCAGCAGCCTATTAGCGGGGAAGAGCTCCTACGAGCAGTACTTC
CASSLLAGKSSYEQYF
>-|TRBD2|TRBV7-9|TRBJ2-1
TGTGCCAGCAGCTCAGCGGGAGGAAGGGACAATGAGCAGTTCTTC
CASSSAGGRDNEQFF
>-|TRBD1|TRBV3-1/TRBV3-2|TRBJ1-3
TGTGCCAGCAGCCAAGAGACAGGGCTGTCGGGAAACACCATATATTTT
CASSQETGLSGNTIYF
>few|TRBD1|TRBV6-6|TRBJ1-1
TGTGCCAGCAGTCCGGGACAGGGCTGGGGCACTGAAGCTTTCTTT
CASSPGQGWGTEAFF
>-|TRBD2|TRBV4-3|TRBJ2-1
TGCGCCAGCAGCCAAGAAGGGACTAGCGGTTACAATGAGCAGTTCTTC
CASSQEGTSGYNEQFF
>-|TRBD2|TRBV6-5|TRBJ2-1
TGTGCCAGTACAACGTCCCGCGGGGGCAATGAGCAGTTCTTC
CASTTSRGGNEQFF
>-|TRBD1|TRBV5-4|TRBJ2-7
TGTGCCAGCAGCTACCCGGGACAGGAGGCTTACGAGCAGTACTTC
CASSYPGQEAYEQYF
>few|TRBD2|TRBV6-6|TRBJ2-7
TGTGCCAGCAGCCGGTCAGCGGGAGTGGGTGAGCAGTACTTC
CASSRSAGVGEQYF
>-|-|TRBV2|TRBJ1-1
TGTGCCAGCAGAGGACAGCCGAACACTGAAGCTTTCTTT
CASRGQPNTEAFF
>-|-|TRBV19|TRBJ1-1
TGTGCCAGTAGTATCAACAGGGAGATGGCTTTCTTT
CASSINREMAFF
>-|-|TRBV3-1/TRBV3-2|TRBJ2-5
TGTGCCAGCAGCCGTAACAGACAAGAGACCCAGTACTTC
CASSRNRQETQYF
>-|-|TRBV5-4|TRBJ2-5
TGTGCCAGCAGCCCCTCCAGGCGGGGACAAGAGACCCAGTACTTC
CASSPSRRGQETQYF
>-|TRBD1|TRBV11-1|TRBJ2-6
TGTGCCAGCAGCTTAGCGGCGACAGGGACCGGGGCCAACGTCCTGACTTTC
CASSLAATGTGANVLTF
>-|-|TRBV12-5|TRBJ2-7
TGTGCTAGTGGTCAAGCTTGGGAGCAGTACTTC
CASGQAWEQYF
>-|-|TRBV6-4|TRBJ2-1
TGTGCCAGCAGTGACCGGGCGGCTAGCGTGAAGTTCTTC
CASSDRAASVKFF
>once|TRBD1|TRBV6-4|TRBJ2-5
TGTGCCAGCAGTGACCTATACAGGGGCCGGTACCAAGAGACCCAGTACTTC
CASSDLYRGRYQETQYF